The 11 T cell receptor beta chains below were found in one sample sequenced in a study of blood T cell repertoires in COVID-19. Data came from immunoSEQ multiplex PCR; TCRdb stores just in-frame clones and leaves some out. Among roughly 40,000 clones, around nine tenths were seen once, and the ten largest hold 2% to 2.5%. The material sequenced was peripheral blood. These receptors came from a human donor in a cohort sampled during active COVID-19.

This chain uses TRBV30 with TRBJ1-5; TRBD1 might be the D (5 bases). The germline V gene has CDR1 GTSNPN and CDR2 SVGIG (reference sequence). This CDR3 has 14 residues. V lost 5 bases and J 3 bases, leaving 14 bases between the germline ends. The CDR3 sequence is CAWQIGGYNQPQHF. The CDR3 coding sequence is TGTGCCTGGCAAATCGGGGGGTACAATCAGCCCCAGCATTTT.

The V gene is TRBV4-2, the J gene TRBJ2-2; perhaps TRBD1 as D (6 bases). Trimming cost V 0 bases and J 6 bases, with 11 bases left between them. CDR1 and CDR2 (germline): LGHNA, YNFKEQ. This CDR3 comprises 15 residues. The CDR3 nucleotides are TGTGCCAGCAGCCAAGAAGGGGGTTTGGCCGGGGAGCTGTTTTTT. It is translated as CASSQEGGLAGELFF.

This chain connects TRBV19 to TRBJ1-5, with unresolved D. Germline assignment: CDR1 LNHDA and CDR2 SQIVND (reference sequence). The CDR3 length is 13 residues. V was trimmed by 7 bases and J by 7 bases, leaving 14 bases between them. The CDR3 loop is CASKLVGPQPQHF. As DNA, the CDR3 is TGTGCCAGTAAACTAGTCGGGCCGCAGCCCCAGCATTTT.

V is TRBV29-1 and J is TRBJ1-2; TRBD1 matches 9 bases. The germline gives CDR1 SQVTM, CDR2 ANQGSEA. The length of the CDR3 is 11 residues. V was clipped by 4 bases and J by 8 bases; unmatched bases: 2. CDR3 DNA: TGCAGCGTTGGACAGGGGGACGGCTACACCTTC. It encodes CSVGQGDGYTF.

The chain recombines TRBV30 with TRBJ1-1; D unresolved. V was cut by 2 bases and J by 8 bases, with 12 bases left in between. This CDR3 region has 12 residues. Germline CDR1 reads GTSNPN; CDR2 reads SVGIG (reference sequence). Here the CDR3 reads CAWSTAAWEAFF. CDR3 bases: TGTGCCTGGAGTACCGCGGCGTGGGAAGCTTTCTTT.

The chain employs TRBV5-4 and TRBJ1-1; D perhaps matches TRBD1 (5 bases). The CDR3 totals 13 residues. V gave up 4 bases and J gave up 10 bases, with 17 bases separating them. The germline V gene has CDR1 SGHNT and CDR2 YYREEE (reference sequence). The CDR3 is CASSPDNGSGAFF. The CDR3 DNA follows: TGTGCCAGCAGCCCGGACAATGGGTCGGGAGCTTTCTTT.

The CDR3 spells CASSPITGTSPYEQYF. CDR3 nucleotides: TGTGCCAGCAGCCCTATCACCGGGACTAGCCCCTACGAGCAGTACTTC. The chain couples TRBV3-1 (or the pseudogene TRBV3-2) to TRBJ2-7, with 9 bases matching TRBD2. The germline gives CDR1 LGHDT, CDR2 YNNKEL (reference sequence). CDR3 length equals 16 residues. Trimming removed 4 bases from V and 2 bases from J; junction bases left unmatched: 9.

J is TRBJ1-1 and V is TRBV7-9, with D unclear. Trimming left V 0 bases short and J 6 bases short, with 17 bases between. Per germline, CDR1 SEHNR and CDR2 FQNEAQ (reference sequence). The CDR3 loop spans 16 amino acids. DNA of the CDR3: TGTGCCAGCAGCTTAGCCCAGGATTACTTTTCCGCTGAAGCTTTCTTT. Translated: CASSLAQDYFSAEAFF.

The chain carries TRBV4-1 and TRBJ2-3; D is perhaps TRBD2 (6 bases). V lost 4 bases to trimming and J lost 5 bases, with 19 bases between them. The CDR3 length is 16 residues. Germline V lookup: CDR1 MGHRA, CDR2 YSYEKL. CDR3 protein: CASSPRSGSGGDTQYF. The CDR3 coding sequence is TGCGCCAGCAGCCCTCGATCGGGTAGCGGAGGAGATACGCAGTATTTT.

This chain links TRBV6-1 with TRBJ1-1, with a tentative D call TRBD1 (6 bases). Germline V lookup: CDR1 MNHNS, CDR2 SASEGT. Trimming shortened V by 3 bases and J by 1 base, and 12 bases separated the two germline ends. This CDR3 region has 15 residues. The CDR3 loop is CASSEQGRANTEAFF. CDR3 DNA sequence: TGTGCCAGCAGTGAGCAGGGGCGGGCGAACACTGAAGCTTTCTTT.

The chain combines TRBV5-6 with TRBJ1-4, with D possibly being TRBD1 (6 bases). The CDR3 covers 14 residues. Germline V gives CDR1 SGHDT, CDR2 YYEEEE. The ends were cut back, 1 base at V and 4 bases at J, with 8 bases in the middle. CDR3 bases: TGTGCCAGCAGCTTGAGGGGGTTTAATGAAAAACTGTTTTTT. Protein sequence: CASSLRGFNEKLFF.